These 3 T cell receptor beta chains share one sample of origin, sequenced in a study of OX40 agonist ivuxolimab in advanced cancers. Generated by immunoSEQ multiplex PCR, the TCRdb table keeps only in-frame clones and is missing some. Of roughly 100,000 clones in the sample, 90% were seen once. Specimen: CD4+ or CD8+ T cells sorted from blood, collected in a trial of the OX40 agonist ivuxolimab. The receptors stem from an adult with an advanced solid tumor such as melanoma, head and neck, liver or kidney cancer.

CDR3 sequence: CAWSGLGFSGNTIYF. For the CDR3, the DNA is TGTGCCTGGAGTGGCCTAGGGTTTAGTGGAAACACCATATATTTT. The chain carries TRBV30 and TRBJ1-3; D is unresolved. Trimming removed 1 base at V and 3 bases at J, with 13 bases between. The CDR3 consists of 15 residues. CDR1 and CDR2 from the germline V gene are GTSNPN and SVGIG (reference sequence).

A single count supports this clone. Here the CDR3 DNA reads TGTGCCAGTGCCCGAGGGTCGGAAGAGACCCAGTACTTC. Its protein product is CASARGSEETQYF. The chain employs TRBV19 and TRBJ2-5; a weak D match, TRBD2 (5 bases). The V and J ends lost 8 bases and 3 bases respectively, with 13 bases between them. This CDR3 comprises 13 residues. Germline V gene lookup returns CDR1 LNHDA and CDR2 SQIVND (reference sequence).

The chain links TRBV21-1 to TRBJ1-4; the D segment call TRBD1 is taken from the table without a DNA check. TRBV21-1 is deemed a pseudogene. The CDR3 sequence is 19 residues long. The CDR3 nucleotides read TGTGCCAGCAGCAATTGGGACAGGCTCCCTCCCGCAACTAATGAAAAACTGTTTTTT. It is translated as CASSNWDRLPPATNEKLFF.